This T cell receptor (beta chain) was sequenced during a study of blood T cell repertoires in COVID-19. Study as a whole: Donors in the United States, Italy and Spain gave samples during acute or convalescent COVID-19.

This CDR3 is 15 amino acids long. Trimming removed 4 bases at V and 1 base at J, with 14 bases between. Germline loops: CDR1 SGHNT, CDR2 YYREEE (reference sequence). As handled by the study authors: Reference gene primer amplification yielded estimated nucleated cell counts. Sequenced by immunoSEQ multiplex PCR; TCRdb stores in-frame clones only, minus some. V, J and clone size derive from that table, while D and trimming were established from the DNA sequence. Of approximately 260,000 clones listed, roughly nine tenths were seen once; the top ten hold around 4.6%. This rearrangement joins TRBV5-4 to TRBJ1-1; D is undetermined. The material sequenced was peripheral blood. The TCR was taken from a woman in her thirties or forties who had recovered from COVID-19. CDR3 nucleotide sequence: TGTGCCAGCAGCGGAGCTGGCAAGGCGAACACTGAAGCTTTCTTT. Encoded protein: CASSGAGKANTEAFF.